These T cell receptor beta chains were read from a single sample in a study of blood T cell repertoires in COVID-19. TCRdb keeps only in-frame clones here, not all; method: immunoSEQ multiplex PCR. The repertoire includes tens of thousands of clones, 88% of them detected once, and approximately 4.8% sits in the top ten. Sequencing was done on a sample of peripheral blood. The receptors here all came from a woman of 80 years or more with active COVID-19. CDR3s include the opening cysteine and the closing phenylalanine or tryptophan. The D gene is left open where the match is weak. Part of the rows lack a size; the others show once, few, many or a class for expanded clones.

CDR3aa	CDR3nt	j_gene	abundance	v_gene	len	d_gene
CASSLGLGGSEQFF	TGTGCCAGCAGCCTAGGACTAGGGGGTAGTGAGCAGTTCTTC	TRBJ2-1	NA	TRBV3-1/TRBV3-2	14	NA
CASSLRAQKTQYF	TGTGCCAGCAGTTTACGAGCCCAAAAGACCCAGTACTTC	TRBJ2-5	NA	TRBV28	13	NA
CASSRSTGTSGTRGPGANVLTF	TGTGCCAGCAGCCGAAGCACCGGGACTAGCGGGACCAGAGGGCCTGGGGCCAACGTCCTGACTTTC	TRBJ2-6	NA	TRBV3-1/TRBV3-2	22	TRBD2
CASSLGQGNYEQYF	TGTGCCAGCAGTTTAGGACAGGGCAACTACGAGCAGTACTTC	TRBJ2-7	NA	TRBV27	14	TRBD1
CASSLYTGATGGGYTF	TGTGCCAGTAGTCTTTATACAGGGGCAACTGGGGGAGGCTACACCTTC	TRBJ1-2	NA	TRBV19	16	TRBD1
CASRLGRSDQPQHF	TGTGCCAGCAGACTCGGCCGTAGCGATCAGCCCCAGCATTTT	TRBJ1-5	NA	TRBV28	14	NA
CASSQGLAGVQNEQFF	TGCGCCAGCAGCCAGGGACTAGCGGGAGTTCAAAATGAGCAGTTCTTC	TRBJ2-1	NA	TRBV4-1	16	TRBD2
CASSLGGGYTDTQYF	TGTGCCAGCAGCTTAGGAGGCGGGTACACAGATACGCAGTATTTT	TRBJ2-3	NA	TRBV7-2	15	NA
CASSQGWTNEKLFF	TGTGCCAGTTCTCAGGGATGGACTAATGAAAAACTGTTTTTT	TRBJ1-4	NA	TRBV19	14	NA
CASSLPSRVNTF	TGTGCCAGCAGTTTACCCAGCCGGGTGAACACCTTC	TRBJ1-2	NA	TRBV28	12	NA
CAWSLSADTQYF	TGTGCCTGGTCCCTTAGCGCAGATACGCAGTATTTT	TRBJ2-3	few	TRBV30	12	NA
CASSQGSGGIYGYTF	TGCGCCAGCAGCCAAGGTTCAGGGGGCATTTATGGCTACACCTTC	TRBJ1-2	NA	TRBV4-1	15	TRBD1
CASSQGGLGAGDAGELFF	TGTGCCAGCAGCCAGGGGGGTCTCGGGGCGGGAGACGCCGGGGAGCTGTTTTTT	TRBJ2-2	NA	TRBV3-1/TRBV3-2	18	TRBD2
CASSSTSYEQYF	TGTGCCAGCAGCTCGACTTCCTACGAGCAGTACTTC	TRBJ2-7	NA	TRBV5-6	12	NA
CASSLGTGGSYEQYF	TGTGCCAGCAGCCTCGGGACAGGGGGTTCCTACGAGCAGTACTTC	TRBJ2-7	NA	TRBV7-9	15	TRBD1
CATTSGFADTQYF	TGTGCCACCACATCGGGGTTCGCAGATACGCAGTATTTT	TRBJ2-3	NA	TRBV6-6	13	NA
CASSPGRVYNEQFF	TGTGCCAGCAGTCCCGGCAGGGTCTACAATGAGCAGTTCTTC	TRBJ2-1	NA	TRBV6-5	14	NA
CASSEYRVRETQYF	TGTGCCAGCAGCGAATACAGGGTTCGAGAGACCCAGTACTTC	TRBJ2-5	NA	TRBV5-8	14	NA
CASSPHSANEQFF	TGTGCCAGCAGCCCGCATAGCGCGAATGAGCAGTTCTTC	TRBJ2-1	NA	TRBV11-3	13	NA
CASSLGTGNYEQYF	TGTGCCAGCAGCTTAGGGACAGGGAACTACGAGCAGTACTTC	TRBJ2-7	NA	TRBV11-2	14	TRBD1
CASSQGGVQLTTDTQYF	TGCGCCAGCAGCCAAGGGGGAGTTCAGCTAACCACAGATACGCAGTATTTT	TRBJ2-3	NA	TRBV4-1	17	NA
CASRPGWGAQYF	TGTGCCAGCAGGCCGGGTTGGGGGGCCCAGTACTTC	TRBJ2-5	NA	TRBV27	12	NA
CASSLNPHAGPRIYNEQFF	TGTGCCAGCAGTTTAAATCCCCATGCGGGACCCAGGATCTACAATGAGCAGTTCTTC	TRBJ2-1	NA	TRBV27	19	NA
CASGRQGGHNTIYF	TGTGCCAGCGGACGACAAGGGGGACATAACACCATATATTTT	TRBJ1-3	NA	TRBV7-9	14	NA
CASSTKETQYF	TGTGCCAGCAGCACAAAGGAGACCCAGTACTTC	TRBJ2-5	NA	TRBV2	11	NA
CASSGLLEQFF	TGTGCCAGCAGCGGACTATTGGAACAGTTCTTC	TRBJ2-1	NA	TRBV7-2	11	NA